Listed below are T cell receptor beta chains from one sample, sequenced in a study of shared clonotypes between healthy human individuals. Here immunoSEQ multiplex PCR was the method, and the copy in TCRdb shows in-frame clones only, minus some. The repertoire has 2 million or so clones, roughly 95% of them found once; the top ten carry 0.13%. The specimen was naive CD4+ T cells sorted from blood. The receptors derive from a man aged 18 to 35 in good health. Both conserved end residues are trimmed from each CDR3. The D gene is left open where the match is weak.

>-|TRBV6-1|TRBJ1-4
ASKVPATNEKLF
>-|TRBV10-3|TRBJ2-3
AISVTLAAITDTQY
>-|TRBV28|TRBJ1-4
ASSLIALQGKLF
>-|TRBV9|TRBJ1-2
ASSPTFRPGPDTNYGYT
>TRBD2|TRBV7-8|TRBJ2-5
ASSGRLAEAQETQY
>TRBD2|TRBV6-5|TRBJ2-5
ASRTSGGRETQY
>-|TRBV7-2|TRBJ1-4
ASSARGPSAEKLF
>-|TRBV10-3|TRBJ1-1
AISESELGTNTEAF
>-|TRBV6-6|TRBJ2-5
ASSPDSKETQY
>TRBD2|TRBV27|TRBJ2-4
ASRVAGEYIQY
>TRBD1|TRBV5-1|TRBJ2-6
ASSRGQAISGANVLT
>TRBD2|TRBV7-9|TRBJ2-7
ASSLTLAATSYEQY
>-|TRBV27|TRBJ1-6
ASSSTSRIINSPLH
>TRBD1|TRBV7-9|TRBJ2-6
ASSRTTGAHNSGANVLT
>-|TRBV11-2|TRBJ1-1
ASSFTNGPAGEAF
>TRBD1|TRBV10-3|TRBJ2-7
AISGDRGNEQY
>-|TRBV25-1|TRBJ1-2
ASSDAQIGGRSGYT
>-|TRBV20-1|TRBJ2-3
SARYTDTQY
>-|TRBV30|TRBJ2-2
AWSRVSTGELF
>-|TRBV10-3|TRBJ1-5
AISVDSNQPQH
>-|TRBV29-1|TRBJ2-5
SVEGPGRETQY
>-|TRBV5-1|TRBJ1-2
ASSLEGSGYT
>TRBD1|TRBV18|TRBJ2-7
ASSPQGAPYEQY
>TRBD1|TRBV5-4|TRBJ2-7
ASSSGGQGASEQY
>TRBD1|TRBV5-1|TRBJ1-1
ASSLSRTGGNTEAF
>-|TRBV6-5|TRBJ2-7
ASSPPEYLSEQY
>-|TRBV28|TRBJ2-6
ASAETGANVLT
>-|TRBV4-3|TRBJ2-3
ASSQERTSTDTQY
>-|TRBV6-1|TRBJ1-5
ASSEADNQPQH
>TRBD1|TRBV11-3|TRBJ2-7
ASSLVGGDEQY
>-|TRBV5-1|TRBJ1-2
ASSLDVQKSNYGYT